This TCR beta chain comes out of a study of OX40 agonist ivuxolimab in advanced cancers. The wider study: Patients receiving dose escalation had hepatocellular carcinoma, melanoma, renal cell or head and neck cancer. From 23 to 79 years was the age range, with a mean of approximately 58 years, and over 70% were male. Eligibility admitted prior anti-PD-1, anti-PD-L1 or anti-CTLA-4 therapy; about 39% had some.

V lost 1 base, J lost 4 bases, and 4 bases lay in between. Per germline, CDR1 MNHNS and CDR2 SASEGT. This CDR3 is 13 amino acids long. A remark on this clone: Its antigen is still unknown.

Profiled with immunoSEQ multiplex PCR; TCRdb holds only in-frame clones, not every one. This table has some 31,000 clones, around 87% appearing once. Whole-study results and caveats: Expanded clones tended on average to be more numerous among CD8+ T cells than CD4+.

The V call is TRBV6-1, the J call TRBJ2-2; D is undetermined. Sample: CD4+ or CD8+ T cells sorted from blood, taken in a trial of the OX40 agonist ivuxolimab. This sequence originates from an adult with an advanced solid tumor such as melanoma, head and neck, liver or kidney cancer. CDR3 in DNA: TGTGCCAGCAGTGAAGAGACCACCGGGGAGCTGTTTTTT. The encoded protein is CASSEETTGELFF.